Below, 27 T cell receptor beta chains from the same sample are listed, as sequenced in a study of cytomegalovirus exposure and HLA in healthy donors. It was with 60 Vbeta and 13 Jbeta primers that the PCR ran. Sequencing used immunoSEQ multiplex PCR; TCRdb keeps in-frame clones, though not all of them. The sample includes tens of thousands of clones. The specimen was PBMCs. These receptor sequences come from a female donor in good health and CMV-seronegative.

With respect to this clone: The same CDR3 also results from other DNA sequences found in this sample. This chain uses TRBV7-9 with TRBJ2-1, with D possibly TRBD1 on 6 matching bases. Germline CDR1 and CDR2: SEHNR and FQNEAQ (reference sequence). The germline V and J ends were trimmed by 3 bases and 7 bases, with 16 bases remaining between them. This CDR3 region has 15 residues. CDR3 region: CASSFLRQEANEQFF. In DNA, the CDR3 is TGTGCCAGCAGCTTCCTCCGACAGGAGGCTAATGAGCAGTTCTTC.

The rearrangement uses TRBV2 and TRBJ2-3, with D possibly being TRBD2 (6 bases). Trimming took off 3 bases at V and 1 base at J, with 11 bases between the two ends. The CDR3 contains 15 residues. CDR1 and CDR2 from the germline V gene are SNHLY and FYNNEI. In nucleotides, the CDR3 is TGTGCCAGCAGTGACGGAGGGGTTGGCACAGATACGCAGTATTTT. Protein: CASSDGGVGTDTQYF.

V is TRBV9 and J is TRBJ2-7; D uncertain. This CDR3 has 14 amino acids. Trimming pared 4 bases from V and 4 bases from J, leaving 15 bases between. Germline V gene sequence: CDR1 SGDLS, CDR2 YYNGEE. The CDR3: CASSPFPTPYEQYF. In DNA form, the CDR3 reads TGTGCCAGCAGCCCGTTCCCCACACCGTACGAGCAGTACTTC.

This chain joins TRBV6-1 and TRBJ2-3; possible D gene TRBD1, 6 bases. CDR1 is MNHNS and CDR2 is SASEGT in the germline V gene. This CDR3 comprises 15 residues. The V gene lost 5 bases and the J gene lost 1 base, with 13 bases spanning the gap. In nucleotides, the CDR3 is TGTGCCAGCAGTAACAGGGAGCACCGCACAGATACGCAGTATTTT. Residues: CASSNREHRTDTQYF.

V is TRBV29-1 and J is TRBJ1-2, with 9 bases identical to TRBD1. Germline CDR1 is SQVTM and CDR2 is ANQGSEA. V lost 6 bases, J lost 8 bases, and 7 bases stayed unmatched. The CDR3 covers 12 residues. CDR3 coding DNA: TGCAGCGTGACGGGACAGGGCGGCGGCTACACCTTC. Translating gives CSVTGQGGGYTF. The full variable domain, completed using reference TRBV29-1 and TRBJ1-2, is SAVISQKPSRDICQRGTSLTIQCQVDSQVTMMFWYRQQPGQSLTLIATANQGSEATYESGFVIDKFPISRPNLTFSTLTVSNMSPEDSSIYLCSVTGQGGGYTFGSGTRLTVV.

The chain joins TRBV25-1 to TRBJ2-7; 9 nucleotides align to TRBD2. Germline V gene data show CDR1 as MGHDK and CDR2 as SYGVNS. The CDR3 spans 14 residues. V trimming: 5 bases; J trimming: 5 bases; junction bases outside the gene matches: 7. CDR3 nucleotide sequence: TGTGCCAGCAGTACCGCGGGGGGGCGGGACGAGCAGTACTTC. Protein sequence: CASSTAGGRDEQYF.

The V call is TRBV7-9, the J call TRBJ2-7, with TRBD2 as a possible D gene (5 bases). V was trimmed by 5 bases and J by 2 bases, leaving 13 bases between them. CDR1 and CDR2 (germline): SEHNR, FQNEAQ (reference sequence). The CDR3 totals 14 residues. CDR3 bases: TGTGCCAGCAGCCCGAACCGGGGTCCCTACGAGCAGTACTTC. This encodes CASSPNRGPYEQYF.

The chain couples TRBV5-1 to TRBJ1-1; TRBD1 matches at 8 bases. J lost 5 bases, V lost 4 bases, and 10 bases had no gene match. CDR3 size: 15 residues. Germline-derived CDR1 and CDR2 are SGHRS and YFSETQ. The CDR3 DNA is TGCGCCAGCAGCCTACTTAGGACAGGGCAAACTGAAGCTTTCTTT. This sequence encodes CASSLLRTGQTEAFF.

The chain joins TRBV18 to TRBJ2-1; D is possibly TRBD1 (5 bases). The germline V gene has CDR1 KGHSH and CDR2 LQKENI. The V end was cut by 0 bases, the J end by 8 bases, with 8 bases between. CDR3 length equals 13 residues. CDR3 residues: CASSPPGVDEQFF. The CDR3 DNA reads TGTGCCAGCTCACCACCAGGGGTGGATGAGCAGTTCTTC.

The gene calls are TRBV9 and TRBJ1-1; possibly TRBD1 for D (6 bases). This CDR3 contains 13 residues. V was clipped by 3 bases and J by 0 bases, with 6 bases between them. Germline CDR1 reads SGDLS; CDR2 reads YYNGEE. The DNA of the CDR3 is TGTGCCAGCAGCGGGGACATGAACACTGAAGCTTTCTTT. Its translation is CASSGDMNTEAFF. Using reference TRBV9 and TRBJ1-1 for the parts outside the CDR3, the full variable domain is DSGVTQTPKHLITATGQRVTLRCSPRSGDLSVYWYQQSLDQGLQFLIQYYNGEERAKGNILERFSAQQFPDLHSELNLSSLELGDSALYFCASSGDMNTEAFFGQGTRLTVV.

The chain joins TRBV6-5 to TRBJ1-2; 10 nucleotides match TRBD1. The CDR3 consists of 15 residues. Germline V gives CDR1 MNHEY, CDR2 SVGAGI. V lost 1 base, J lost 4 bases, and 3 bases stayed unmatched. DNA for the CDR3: TGTGCCAGCAGTTACTGGACAGGGGGAAGCTATGGCTACACCTTC. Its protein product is CASSYWTGGSYGYTF.

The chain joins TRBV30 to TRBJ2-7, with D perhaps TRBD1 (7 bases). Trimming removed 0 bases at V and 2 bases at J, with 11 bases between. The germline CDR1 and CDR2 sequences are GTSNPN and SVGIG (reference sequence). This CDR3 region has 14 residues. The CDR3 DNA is TGTGCCTGGAGTGTCTCAGGGGGGACCTACGAGCAGTACTTC. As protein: CAWSVSGGTYEQYF.

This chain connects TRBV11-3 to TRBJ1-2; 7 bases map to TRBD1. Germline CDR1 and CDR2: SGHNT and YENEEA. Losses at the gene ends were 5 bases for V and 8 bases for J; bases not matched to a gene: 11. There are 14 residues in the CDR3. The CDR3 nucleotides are TGTGCCAGCAGCGCCCCCCAAACAGGGGAAGGCTACACCTTC. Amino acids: CASSAPQTGEGYTF.

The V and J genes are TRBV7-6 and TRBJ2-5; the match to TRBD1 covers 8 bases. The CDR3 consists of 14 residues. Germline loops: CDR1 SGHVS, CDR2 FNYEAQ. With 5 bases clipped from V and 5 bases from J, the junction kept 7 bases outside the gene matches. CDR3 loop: CASSLGTGLETQYF. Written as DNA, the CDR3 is TGTGCCAGCAGCCTCGGGACAGGACTGGAGACCCAGTACTTC. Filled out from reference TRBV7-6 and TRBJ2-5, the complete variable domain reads GAGVSQSPRYKVTKRGQDVALRCDPISGHVSLYWYRQALGQGPEFLTYFNYEAQQDKSGLPNDRFSAERPEGSISTLTIQRTEQRDSAMYRCASSLGTGLETQYFGPGTRLLVL.

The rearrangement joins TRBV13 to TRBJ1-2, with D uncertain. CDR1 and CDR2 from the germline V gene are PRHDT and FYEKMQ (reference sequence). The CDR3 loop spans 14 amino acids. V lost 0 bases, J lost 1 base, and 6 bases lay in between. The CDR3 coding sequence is TGTGCCAGCAGCTTAGGACAGAGTAACTATGGCTACACCTTC. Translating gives CASSLGQSNYGYTF.

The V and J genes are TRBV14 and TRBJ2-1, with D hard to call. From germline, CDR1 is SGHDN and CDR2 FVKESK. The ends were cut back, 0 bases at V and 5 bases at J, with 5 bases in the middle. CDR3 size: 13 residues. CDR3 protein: CASSQDLDNEQFF. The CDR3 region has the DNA TGTGCCAGCAGCCAAGATCTCGACAATGAGCAGTTCTTC.

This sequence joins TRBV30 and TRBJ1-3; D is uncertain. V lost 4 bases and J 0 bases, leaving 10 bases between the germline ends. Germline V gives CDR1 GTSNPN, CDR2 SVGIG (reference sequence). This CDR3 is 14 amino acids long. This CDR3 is CAWIRGFSGNTIYF. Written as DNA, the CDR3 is TGTGCCTGGATACGGGGATTCTCTGGAAACACCATATATTTT.

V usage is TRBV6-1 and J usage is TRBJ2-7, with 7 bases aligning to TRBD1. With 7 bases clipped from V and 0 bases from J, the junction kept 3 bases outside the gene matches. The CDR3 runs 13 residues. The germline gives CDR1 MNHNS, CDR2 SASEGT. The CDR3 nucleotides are TGTGCCAGCATGGACAGGTTCTCCTACGAGCAGTACTTC. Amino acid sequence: CASMDRFSYEQYF.

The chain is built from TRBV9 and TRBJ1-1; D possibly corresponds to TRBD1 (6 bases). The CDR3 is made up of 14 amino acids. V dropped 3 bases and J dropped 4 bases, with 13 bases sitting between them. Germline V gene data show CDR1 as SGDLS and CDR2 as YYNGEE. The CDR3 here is CASSGGTGFTEAFF. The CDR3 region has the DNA TGTGCCAGCAGCGGGGGAACAGGGTTCACTGAAGCTTTCTTT. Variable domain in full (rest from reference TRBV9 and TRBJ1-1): DSGVTQTPKHLITATGQRVTLRCSPRSGDLSVYWYQQSLDQGLQFLIQYYNGEERAKGNILERFSAQQFPDLHSELNLSSLELGDSALYFCASSGGTGFTEAFFGQGTRLTVV.

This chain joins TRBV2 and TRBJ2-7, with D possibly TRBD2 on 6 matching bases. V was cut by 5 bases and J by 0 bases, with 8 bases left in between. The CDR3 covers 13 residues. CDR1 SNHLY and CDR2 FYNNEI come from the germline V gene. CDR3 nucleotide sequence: TGTGCCAGCAGTCTGGGACTCTCCTACGAGCAGTACTTC. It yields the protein CASSLGLSYEQYF.

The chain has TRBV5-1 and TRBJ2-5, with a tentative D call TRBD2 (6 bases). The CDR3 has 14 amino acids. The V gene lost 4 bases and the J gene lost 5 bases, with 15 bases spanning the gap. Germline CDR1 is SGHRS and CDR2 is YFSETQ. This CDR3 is CASSRSGYEETQYF. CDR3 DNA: TGCGCCAGCAGCCGCAGCGGGTATGAGGAGACCCAGTACTTC.

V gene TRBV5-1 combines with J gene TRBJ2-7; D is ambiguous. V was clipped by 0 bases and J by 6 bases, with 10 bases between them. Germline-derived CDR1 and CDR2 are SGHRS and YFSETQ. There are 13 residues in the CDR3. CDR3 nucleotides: TGCGCCAGCAGCTTGGAGAGCCTCGGCGAGCAGTACTTC. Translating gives CASSLESLGEQYF.

The CDR3, as DNA: TGTGCCAGCAGCGCACCGGGACTAGGGGCCTACGAGCAGTACTTC. Its protein product is CASSAPGLGAYEQYF. The chain employs TRBV11-2 and TRBJ2-7; 8 bases line up with TRBD2. Germline CDR1 is SGHAT and CDR2 is FQNNGV. The length of the CDR3 is 15 residues. Trimming cost V 5 bases and J 2 bases; bases outside gene matches: 8.

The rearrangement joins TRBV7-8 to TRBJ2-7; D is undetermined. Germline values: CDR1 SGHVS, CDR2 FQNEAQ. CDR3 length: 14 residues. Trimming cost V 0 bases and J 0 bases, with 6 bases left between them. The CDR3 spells CASSLAVYSYEQYF. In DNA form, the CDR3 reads TGTGCCAGCAGCTTAGCAGTCTACTCCTACGAGCAGTACTTC. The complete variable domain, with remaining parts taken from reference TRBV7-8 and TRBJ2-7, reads GAGVSQSPRYKVAKRGQDVALRCDPISGHVSLFWYQQALGQGPEFLTYFQNEAQLDKSGLPSDRFFAERPEGSVSTLKIQRTQQEDSAVYLCASSLAVYSYEQYFGPGTRLTVT.

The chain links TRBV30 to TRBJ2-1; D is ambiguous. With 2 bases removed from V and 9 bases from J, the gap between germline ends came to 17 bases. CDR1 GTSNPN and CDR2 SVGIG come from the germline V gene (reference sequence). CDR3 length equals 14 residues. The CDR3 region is CAWSSAYWSGEQFF. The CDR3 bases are TGTGCCTGGAGTTCAGCGTATTGGAGTGGTGAGCAGTTCTTC.

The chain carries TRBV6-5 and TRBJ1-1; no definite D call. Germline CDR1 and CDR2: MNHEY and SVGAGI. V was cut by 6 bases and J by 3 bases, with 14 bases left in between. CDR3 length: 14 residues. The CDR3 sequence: CASSRREADTEAFF. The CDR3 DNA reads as TGTGCCAGCAGCCGCCGCGAAGCGGACACTGAAGCTTTCTTT.

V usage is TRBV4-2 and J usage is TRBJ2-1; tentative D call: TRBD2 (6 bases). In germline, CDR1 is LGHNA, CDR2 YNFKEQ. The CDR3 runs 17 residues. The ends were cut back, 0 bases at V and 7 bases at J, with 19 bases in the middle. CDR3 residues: CASSQDSFRGTLNEQFF. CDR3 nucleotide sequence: TGTGCCAGCAGCCAAGATAGTTTCCGGGGGACCCTGAATGAGCAGTTCTTC.